This paragraph reports one TCR beta chain. The target of this receptor is not known. Per-base qualities were not stored, and no clone one base away is much larger. The collaborating institutions used their own protocols to collect whole blood in K2EDTA tubes. For TCRbeta analysis, collaborators shipped samples as frozen whole blood, isolated PBMCs, or DNA extracted from either of those sample types. The CDR3 has 14 amino acids, counting the end cysteine and phenylalanine. The read is trimmed to its CDR3 DNA, 42 bases read in frame from base 1. Looking up the germline V gene (reference sequence) yields CDR1 LNHDA and CDR2 SQIVND. V loses 5 bases of germline sequence and J loses 6 bases, and the interval between the two ends is 13 bases. The data were taken from a study of blood T cell repertoires in COVID-19 (dated by TCRdb to 2020 to 2021). At the level of the whole study: Samples from collaborators originated in the United States, Italy and Spain and spanned both the acute and convalescent phases of COVID-19. The material from the prospective study consisted of cDNA or gDNA derived from T cells, B-cell-depleted T cells, or PBMCs. Where HLA class I and class II types were available, the types were taken from metadata supplied by the sample provider, not from assay-based typing. Sample metadata almost always included a de-identified subject ID, COVID-19 status, age in years and sex. The repertoires were released in a freely available public database intended as a resource for research on the immune response to SARS-CoV-2. The dataset comprised deeply sampled blood TCRbeta repertoires from subjects exposed to, actively infected with, or recovered from COVID-19. The samples were drawn from the first 160 participants of the ongoing ImmuneRACE study and from some 1,300 subjects provided by 6 global collaborators. Broad study findings and their caveats: The amount of clinical and demographic metadata varied by source and participant and was provided uncurated.

TCRbeta CDR3 regions were amplified from genomic DNA using the immunoSEQ Assay, a bias-controlled multiplex PCR. In the source study's methods: The number of nucleated cells in each sample was estimated by amplification of reference gene primers within the assay. Sequence reads were collapsed and filtered to measure the absolute abundance of every unique TCRbeta CDR3 rearrangement. For each sample, productive Simpson clonality was calculated as the square root of Simpson's diversity index over productive rearrangements. The table comes from immuneACCESS by way of TCRdb, which keeps in-frame sequences with V and J called. Part of the clones is missing from these tables; in studies checked, under half for an unresolved V gene and the rest for unknown reasons. V and J calls and clone size are as listed in that table; D and trimming were resolved from the DNA. The sample includes 200,000 to 300,000 clones, with roughly 80% observed a single time. 9.5% to 15% of the sample goes to the ten largest clones.

The sequence was collected from a woman in her sixties with active or convalescent COVID-19. The chain employs TRBV19 and TRBJ1-4, with the D segment identity uncertain. Sequenced: peripheral blood. CDR3 sequence: CASSAGLLYEKLFF. The sequence in DNA is TGTGCCAGTAGTGCCGGGTTGCTTTATGAAAAACTGTTTTTT.